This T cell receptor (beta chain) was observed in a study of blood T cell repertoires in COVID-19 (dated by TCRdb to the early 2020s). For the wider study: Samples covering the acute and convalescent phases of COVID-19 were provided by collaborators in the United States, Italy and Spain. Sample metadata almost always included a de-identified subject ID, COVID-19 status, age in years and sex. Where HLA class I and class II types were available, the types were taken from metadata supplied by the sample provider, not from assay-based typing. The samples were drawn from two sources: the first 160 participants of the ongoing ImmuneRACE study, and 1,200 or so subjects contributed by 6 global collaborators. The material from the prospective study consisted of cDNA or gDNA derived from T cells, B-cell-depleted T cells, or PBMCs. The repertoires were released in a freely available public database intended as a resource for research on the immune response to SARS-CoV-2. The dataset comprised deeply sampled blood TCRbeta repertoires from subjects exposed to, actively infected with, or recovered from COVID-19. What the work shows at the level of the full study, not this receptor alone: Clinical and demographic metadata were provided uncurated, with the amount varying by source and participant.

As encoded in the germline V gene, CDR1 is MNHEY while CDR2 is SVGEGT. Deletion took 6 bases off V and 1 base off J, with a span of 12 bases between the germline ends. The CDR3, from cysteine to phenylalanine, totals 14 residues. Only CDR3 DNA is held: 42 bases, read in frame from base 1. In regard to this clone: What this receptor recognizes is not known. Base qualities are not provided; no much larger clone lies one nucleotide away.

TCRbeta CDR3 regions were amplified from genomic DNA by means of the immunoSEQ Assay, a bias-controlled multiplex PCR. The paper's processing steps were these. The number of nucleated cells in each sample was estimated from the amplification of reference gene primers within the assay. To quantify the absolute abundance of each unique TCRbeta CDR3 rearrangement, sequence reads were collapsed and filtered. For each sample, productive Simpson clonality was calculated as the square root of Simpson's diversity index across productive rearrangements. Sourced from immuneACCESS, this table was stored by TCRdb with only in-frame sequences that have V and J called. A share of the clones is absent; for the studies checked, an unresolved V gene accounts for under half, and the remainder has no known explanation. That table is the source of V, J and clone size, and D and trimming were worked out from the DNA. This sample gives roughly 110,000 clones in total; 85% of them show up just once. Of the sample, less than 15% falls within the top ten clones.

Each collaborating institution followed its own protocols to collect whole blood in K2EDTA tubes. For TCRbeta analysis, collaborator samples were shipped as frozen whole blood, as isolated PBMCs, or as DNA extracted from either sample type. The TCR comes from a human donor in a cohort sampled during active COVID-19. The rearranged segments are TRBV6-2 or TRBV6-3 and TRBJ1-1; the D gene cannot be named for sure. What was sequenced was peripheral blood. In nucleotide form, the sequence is TGTGCCAGCAGCCCCAGGTACAAGAACACTGAAGCTTTCTTT. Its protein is CASSPRYKNTEAFF.